The 17 T cell receptor beta chains reported below all come from one sample, sequenced in a study of blood T cell repertoires in COVID-19 (dated by TCRdb to about 2020). Library preparation was by the immunoSEQ multiplex PCR assay. The table comes from immuneACCESS by way of TCRdb, which keeps in-frame sequences with V and J called. Part of the clones is missing from these tables; in studies checked, under half for an unresolved V gene and the rest for unknown reasons. The sample table shows around 200,000 clones, and approximately 88% are seen once. The top ten clones comprise around 6.7% of the sample. Material for sequencing was peripheral blood. These receptors were obtained from a woman aged 40 to 55 with COVID-19, enrolled during active disease.

The gene calls are TRBV15 and TRBJ2-1; D is possibly TRBD2 (6 bases). Germline V gives CDR1 LNHNV, CDR2 YYDKDF (reference sequence). V was trimmed by 7 bases and J by 0 bases, leaving 13 bases between them. CDR3 size: 15 residues. The CDR3 sequence is CATTPGTSSYNEQFF. The CDR3 DNA is TGTGCCACCACCCCCGGGACTTCCTCCTACAATGAGCAGTTCTTC.

J is TRBJ2-3 and V is TRBV11-2, with D possibly TRBD2 on 5 matching bases. This CDR3 region has 15 residues. V was cut by 5 bases and J by 0 bases, with 12 bases left in between. CDR1 is SGHAT and CDR2 is FQNNGV in the germline V gene. The CDR3 nucleotides are TGTGCCAGCAGCGCCGACGGGATTAGCACAGATACGCAGTATTTT. It translates to CASSADGISTDTQYF. Looking up the rest from reference TRBV11-2 and TRBJ2-3 gives the full variable domain: EAGVAQSPRYKIIEKRQSVAFWCNPISGHATLYWYQQILGQGPKLLIQFQNNGVVDDSQLPKDRFSAERLKGVDSTLKIQPAKLEDSAVYLCASSADGISTDTQYFGPGTRLTVL.

This chain links TRBV25-1 with TRBJ1-1; D is undetermined. The CDR3 has 13 residues. Germline V gene data show CDR1 as MGHDK and CDR2 as SYGVNS. Trimming took 0 bases from V and 3 from J, leaving 5 bases between them. As DNA, the CDR3 is TGTGCCAGCAGTGAATACTCCCACACTGAAGCTTTCTTT. The encoded protein is CASSEYSHTEAFF.

This chain joins TRBV27 and TRBJ2-4, with 11 bases identical to TRBD2. The CDR3 loop spans 16 amino acids. In germline, CDR1 is MNHEY, CDR2 SMNVEV (reference sequence). V was pared by 2 bases and J by 4 bases, with 4 bases of the junction left unmatched. For the CDR3, the DNA is TGTGCCAGCAGTTTACCGGGGACTAGCGGTAAAAACATTCAGTACTTC. The encoded protein is CASSLPGTSGKNIQYF.

The chain has TRBV7-9 and TRBJ1-3; D is perhaps TRBD1 (5 bases). The germline V gene encodes CDR1 SEHNR and CDR2 FQNEAQ (reference sequence). With 3 bases removed from V and 0 bases from J, the gap between germline ends came to 15 bases. The CDR3 spans 17 residues. The CDR3 protein is CASSLGGPTLSGNTIYF. CDR3 DNA: TGTGCCAGCAGCTTGGGGGGACCTACCCTCTCTGGAAACACCATATATTTT. The full variable domain, completed using reference TRBV7-9 and TRBJ1-3, is DTGVSQNPRHKITKRGQNVTFRCDPISEHNRLYWYRQTLGQGPEFLTYFQNEAQLEKSRLLSDRFSAERPKGSFSTLEIQRTEQGDSAMYLCASSLGGPTLSGNTIYFGEGSWLTVV.

The chain couples TRBV24-1 to TRBJ1-2, with 9 positions matching TRBD1. Germline loops: CDR1 KGHDR, CDR2 SFDVKD. The CDR3 covers 16 residues. Trimming at V came to 4 bases and at J to 0 bases, leaving 5 bases not matched to a gene. The CDR3 DNA reads TGTGCCACCAGTGAGGTGACAGGGGGGACTAACTATGGCTACACCTTC. Amino acid sequence: CATSEVTGGTNYGYTF.

The chain couples TRBV7-8 to TRBJ1-5; possible D gene TRBD1, 6 bases. The germline V gene has CDR1 SGHVS and CDR2 FQNEAQ. The CDR3 extends over 18 amino acids. Trimming removed 3 bases from V and 6 bases from J, with 24 bases in between. The CDR3 DNA reads as TGTGCCAGCAGCTTTGTCGACAGGATCAACGGCTGGGGTCAGCCCCAGCATTTT. Its protein product is CASSFVDRINGWGQPQHF. Filled out from reference TRBV7-8 and TRBJ1-5, the complete variable domain reads GAGVSQSPRYKVAKRGQDVALRCDPISGHVSLFWYQQALGQGPEFLTYFQNEAQLDKSGLPSDRFFAERPEGSVSTLKIQRTQQEDSAVYLCASSFVDRINGWGQPQHFGDGTRLSIL.

The chain couples TRBV7-9 to TRBJ2-7; 7 nucleotides line up with TRBD1. Germline V lookup: CDR1 SEHNR, CDR2 FQNEAQ (reference sequence). This CDR3 is built from 14 residues. V lost 6 bases, J lost 0 bases, and 5 bases stayed unmatched. The CDR3 loop reads CASRRQGPSYEQYF. The CDR3 nucleotides are TGTGCCAGCAGACGACAGGGTCCCTCCTACGAGCAGTACTTC.

Only one count was recorded for this clone. The J gene is TRBJ1-1, the V gene TRBV7-2; unclear D gene. The germline V gene has CDR1 SGHTA and CDR2 FQGNSA. The V gene lost 1 base and the J gene lost 6 bases, with 9 bases spanning the gap. CDR3 length: 13 amino acids. This CDR3 is CASSLGLRSEAFF. The CDR3 DNA reads as TGTGCCAGCAGCTTAGGTTTGAGGTCTGAAGCTTTCTTT.

The table lists this clone with a count of one. The CDR3 reads CASSLQLAGSTGELFF. The CDR3 DNA follows: TGTGCCAGCAGTCTCCAACTAGCGGGATCCACCGGGGAGCTGTTTTTT. The gene calls are TRBV27 and TRBJ2-2, with 10 bases matching TRBD2. CDR3 length equals 16 residues. The germline CDR1 and CDR2 sequences are MNHEY and SMNVEV (reference sequence). V was clipped by 5 bases and J by 4 bases; unmatched bases: 7.

The CDR3 is CASSTSTAVVETQYF. DNA for the CDR3: TGCGCCAGCAGCACTAGTACAGCGGTGGTAGAGACCCAGTACTTC. This chain uses TRBV5-1 with TRBJ2-5, with D maybe TRBD2 (5 bases). Per the germline V gene, CDR1 is SGHRS and CDR2 is YFSETQ. V was cut by 4 bases and J by 4 bases, with 17 bases left in between. This CDR3 comprises 15 residues.

This clone has more than one count but fewer than ten. V usage is TRBV6-5 and J usage is TRBJ2-2; tentative D call: TRBD2 (6 bases). This CDR3 region has 12 residues. V was trimmed by 6 bases and J by 6 bases, leaving 8 bases between them. CDR1 is MNHEY and CDR2 is SVGAGI in the germline V gene. The CDR3 sequence is CASSRESGELFF. The CDR3 DNA follows: TGTGCCAGCAGCCGGGAGTCCGGGGAGCTGTTTTTT.

In DNA form, the CDR3 reads TGTGCCACCAGTGAGTCCGGGACAGCTAATGAAAAACTGTTTTTT. Its translation is CATSESGTANEKLFF. The V call is TRBV24-1, the J call TRBJ1-4; 7 bases align to TRBD1. The CDR3 extends over 15 amino acids. The V and J ends lost 4 bases and 3 bases, in that order; junction bases with no gene match: 4. Germline CDR1 is KGHDR and CDR2 is SFDVKD.

This sequence joins TRBV6-6 and TRBJ1-5; maybe TRBD1 (6 bases). Trimming pared 5 bases from V and 5 bases from J, leaving 13 bases between. Germline CDR1 reads MNHNY; CDR2 reads SVGAGI (reference sequence). The CDR3 sequence is 14 residues long. For the CDR3, the DNA is TGTGCCAGCAGTACAGGGAGAGGGGATCAGCCCCAGCATTTT. This gives the protein CASSTGRGDQPQHF.

The chain is built from TRBV15 and TRBJ1-5, with a weak D call TRBD1 (5 bases). CDR1 and CDR2 from the germline V gene are LNHNV and YYDKDF (reference sequence). The V end was cut by 3 bases, the J end by 6 bases, with 9 bases between. This CDR3 spans 13 amino acids. DNA for the CDR3: TGTGCCACCAGCAGCCTGACAGTTCAGCCCCAGCATTTT. Translated: CATSSLTVQPQHF.

The rearrangement uses TRBV11-3 and TRBJ2-1; tentative D call: TRBD2 (5 bases). The CDR3 covers 13 residues. Germline CDR1 SGHNT, CDR2 YENEEA. With 6 bases removed from V and 5 bases from J, the gap between germline ends came to 11 bases. The CDR3: CASSMAEDNEQFF. DNA for the CDR3: TGTGCCAGCAGTATGGCGGAGGACAATGAGCAGTTCTTC.

The chain joins TRBV6-5 to TRBJ1-2; D possibly corresponds to TRBD1 (6 bases). Trimming left V 7 bases short and J 8 bases short, with 14 bases between. Germline values: CDR1 MNHEY, CDR2 SVGAGI. The CDR3 is 12 residues long. The DNA for the CDR3 is TGTGCCAGCAAAGTCTCAGGGGCCGGCTACACCTTC. It is translated as CASKVSGAGYTF.